The rows below give T cell receptor beta chains drawn from one sample of a study of blood T cell repertoires in COVID-19. TCRdb keeps only in-frame clones here, not all; method: immunoSEQ multiplex PCR. The data contain tens of thousands of clones, around 83% of them singletons. The sample comprised peripheral blood. These receptors were obtained from a human donor in a cohort sampled during active or convalescent COVID-19. Each CDR3 is given with its conserved first and last residue. The D gene is left open where the match is weak. Rows may omit the clone size; those that give it use once, few, many or a size class.

d_gene,j_gene,v_gene,abundance,CDR3nt,CDR3aa
TRBD1,TRBJ2-7,TRBV11-3,.,TGTGCCAGCAGCAGCCGGGACAGGGGACCCCTCGAGCAGTACTTC,CASSSRDRGPLEQYF
.,TRBJ2-1,TRBV24-1,.,TGTGCCACCAGGGGCTCCCCCGCAGATGAGCAGTTCTTC,CATRGSPADEQFF
.,TRBJ2-5,TRBV6-4,.,TGTGCCAGCAGTGACTCTTCGGGAGAGACCCAGTACTTC,CASSDSSGETQYF
.,TRBJ2-1,TRBV9,few,TGTGCCAGCAGCGGAGGGATTAATGTCAATGAGCAGTTCTTC,CASSGGINVNEQFF
.,TRBJ2-3,TRBV19,.,TGTGCCAGTAGTATCCTAGGTGGAGGGGGCCGTACCTATACGCAGTATTTT,CASSILGGGGRTYTQYF
.,TRBJ2-2,TRBV11-3,.,TGTGCCAGCAGCATACAGGGACCCGGGGAGCTGTTTTTT,CASSIQGPGELFF
.,TRBJ2-2,TRBV19,.,TGTGCCAGTACGAACACAAACACCGGGGAGCTGTTTTTT,CASTNTNTGELFF
.,TRBJ1-1,TRBV7-2,once,TGTGCCAGCAGCTTACAGGGAAGGACTGAAGCTTTCTTT,CASSLQGRTEAFF
.,TRBJ1-5,TRBV6-5,.,TGTGCCAGCAGACCCGACTCTTATAGCAATCAGCCCCAGCATTTT,CASRPDSYSNQPQHF
TRBD2,TRBJ2-3,TRBV7-2,.,TGTGCCAGCAGCTTGGGACTAGCGGGGGGAGATACGCAGTATTTT,CASSLGLAGGDTQYF
TRBD1,TRBJ1-4,TRBV9,.,TGTGCCAGCAGCCTAGCGGAGGGGGCGAAACTGTTTTTT,CASSLAEGAKLFF
TRBD2,TRBJ2-7,TRBV5-4,.,TGTGCCAGCAGCTTGGGGGGAGGGTCCTACGAGCAGTACTTC,CASSLGGGSYEQYF